The 27 T cell receptor beta chains below were found in one sample sequenced in a study of blood T cells in healthy people across ages. The authors ran a second PCR of about 7 to 11 cycles using a sample-barcoded 5' primer and a J-beta primer mix. TCRdb reprocessed the 5' RACE reads via MiXCR and lists one record per CDR3 protein. The data hold hundreds of thousands of distinct CDR3 sequences, with roughly 43% observed a single time. The sequencing input was blood. These receptors were obtained from a man older than 75 in good health.

This clonotype was seen only a few times. This chain joins TRBV4-2 and TRBJ1-2; D not certain. The V end lost 1 base, the J end lost 6 bases, and 6 bases lay between the germline ends. From germline, CDR1 is LGHNA and CDR2 YNFKEQ. The CDR3 spans 12 residues. The CDR3 reads CASSQVQDGYTF. The CDR3 DNA is TGTGCCAGCAGCCAAGTACAAGATGGCTACACCTTC.

To note about this clonotype: The junction and the germline gene differ at one end; a read error may be behind it. V and J are TRBV3-1 and TRBJ1-2; maybe TRBD1 (5 bases). This CDR3 has 16 residues. Germline CDR1 is LGHDT and CDR2 is YNNKEL (reference sequence). DNA of the CDR3: TGTGCCAGAAGCCCCCAAAGTGGGGCGGAAGGCTATGGCTACACCTTC. Translated: CARSPQSGAEGYGYTF.

This chain uses TRBV29-1 with TRBJ2-5; D not resolved. Trimming stripped 4 bases from V and 7 bases from J, with 10 bases between. The CDR3 extends over 11 amino acids. Germline assignment: CDR1 SQVTM and CDR2 ANQGSEA. The CDR3 here is CSVVRVRTQYF. The CDR3 nucleotides read TGCAGCGTTGTTCGGGTGAGGACCCAGTACTTC.

In its sample, this clonotype was seen a few times. The chain carries TRBV19 and TRBJ1-1, with TRBD1 identical over 7 bases. The CDR3 sequence is 15 residues long. Trimming removed 3 bases from V and 2 bases from J; junction bases left unmatched: 6. The V gene's germline CDR1 is LNHDA and CDR2 SQIVND (reference sequence). The DNA for the CDR3 is TGTGCCAGTAGTATCTCAGGGGGTCTCAACACTGAAGCTTTCTTT. This encodes CASSISGGLNTEAFF.

The chain joins TRBV10-1 to TRBJ2-3; 13 nucleotides agree with TRBD2. The CDR3 loop spans 15 amino acids. V lost 6 bases, J lost 9 bases, and 9 bases stayed unmatched. Per germline, CDR1 WNHNN and CDR2 SYGVQD (reference sequence). CDR3 amino acids: CASSTGTSGASTQYF. CDR3 nucleotide sequence: TGCGCCAGCAGCACCGGGACTAGCGGGGCGTCAACGCAGTATTTT.

This chain connects TRBV7-2 to TRBJ2-7; 9 positions agree with TRBD1. V lost 4 bases and J lost 1; bases outside the gene matches: 8. CDR1 is SGHTA and CDR2 is FQGNSA in the germline V gene. The CDR3 covers 16 residues. CDR3 bases: TGTGCCAGCAGCTCGGGGGACAGGGCTGGATCCTACGAGCAGTACTTC. Translated, it gives CASSSGDRAGSYEQYF.

This clonotype turned up a few times. The chain employs TRBV6-2 or TRBV6-3 and TRBJ2-7; D is possibly TRBD2 (6 bases). Trimming pared 4 bases from V and 2 bases from J, leaving 15 bases between. The CDR3 length is 15 residues. CDR1 is MNHEY, CDR2 SVGEGT, per germline. The CDR3 loop is CASSWIGGAAYEQYF. The CDR3 coding sequence is TGTGCCAGCAGTTGGATCGGGGGTGCCGCCTACGAGCAGTACTTC.

This chain connects TRBV12-3 or TRBV12-4 to TRBJ2-5, with TRBD1 matching 7 bases. Trimming removed 6 bases from V and 0 bases from J; junction bases left unmatched: 4. The CDR3 covers 14 residues. CDR3 nucleotide sequence: TGTGCCAGCAGCAGGGGACAGTACCAAGAGACCCAGTACTTC. As protein: CASSRGQYQETQYF.

The chain is built from TRBV7-2 and TRBJ2-7; no definite D call. V was trimmed by 5 bases and J by 5 bases, leaving 22 bases between them. Germline lookup yields CDR1 SGHTA and CDR2 FQGNSA. This CDR3 is built from 16 residues. Written as DNA, the CDR3 is TGTGCCAGCAGCCCACGCTTATACCATGGGCGCGACGAGCAGTACTTC. Translated, it gives CASSPRLYHGRDEQYF.

This clonotype was seen a single time. The chain uses TRBV12-5 and TRBJ2-2; D is unresolved. Germline CDR1 and CDR2: LGHNT and FRNRAP. Trimming shortened V by 0 bases and J by 8 bases, and 13 bases separated the two germline ends. The length of the CDR3 is 15 residues. CDR3 DNA sequence: TGTGCTAGTGGTTTGGTAAGAGGTCGACCGGGGGAGCTGTTTTTT. Its protein is CASGLVRGRPGELFF.

This clonotype was observed many times. The V call is TRBV11-1, the J call TRBJ2-5, with D unresolved. This CDR3 comprises 12 residues. V lost 0 bases and J lost 3, with 2 bases in between. CDR1 and CDR2 from the germline V gene are SGHAT and FQDESV (reference sequence). The CDR3 here is CASSLAEETQYF. DNA of the CDR3: TGTGCCAGCAGCTTAGCGGAAGAGACCCAGTACTTC.

This clonotype turned up a few times. V is TRBV7-2 and J is TRBJ2-1; TRBD2 aligns across 10 bases. V lost 6 bases, J lost 7 bases, and 9 bases stayed unmatched. This CDR3 contains 15 residues. Germline V gene lookup returns CDR1 SGHTA and CDR2 FQGNSA. The CDR3 is CASRYTGTSVNEQFF. The CDR3 DNA sequence: TGTGCCAGCAGGTATACCGGGACTAGCGTGAATGAGCAGTTCTTC. Variable domain in full (rest from reference TRBV7-2 and TRBJ2-1): GAGVSQSPSNKVTEKGKDVELRCDPISGHTALYWYRQSLGQGLEFLIYFQGNSAPDKSGLPSDRFSAERTGGSVSTLTIQRTQQEDSAVYLCASRYTGTSVNEQFFGPGTRLTVL.

This chain connects TRBV12-5 to TRBJ2-4; D is perhaps TRBD2 (6 bases). The J call could be wrong; TRBJ2-7 is a better fit for the DNA end. In germline, CDR1 is LGHNT, CDR2 FRNRAP. The CDR3 is 15 residues long. CDR3 in DNA: TGTGCTAGTGGTTTGGCTAGCGATCCCTTCGGCGAGCAGTACTTC. This translates into CASGLASDPFGEQYF.

A word on this clonotype: A much larger clonotype is one base distant, so this may be a read error. This chain links TRBV29-1 with TRBJ2-5, with D possibly being TRBD1 (5 bases). The CDR3 length is 12 residues. V lost 6 bases, J lost 11 bases, and 19 bases lay in between. From germline, CDR1 is SQVTM and CDR2 ANQGSEA. CDR3 amino acids: CSVMQGSNEQYF. Here the CDR3 DNA reads TGCAGCGTCATGCAGGGTTCAAATGAGCAGTACTTC.

This clonotype was detected once. The chain carries TRBV6-1 and TRBJ2-7; D is undetermined. This CDR3 is 13 amino acids long. V dropped 3 bases and J dropped 2 bases, with 8 bases sitting between them. The V gene's germline CDR1 is MNHNS and CDR2 SASEGT. The CDR3: CASSDRTTYEQYF. The CDR3 DNA sequence: TGTGCCAGCAGTGACCGGACCACCTACGAGCAGTACTTC.

The J gene is TRBJ1-5, the V gene TRBV30, with 8 bases lining up with TRBD1. CDR3 length: 16 amino acids. The V and J ends lost 3 bases and 2 bases, in that order; junction bases with no gene match: 9. Germline V lookup: CDR1 GTSNPN, CDR2 SVGIG (reference sequence). The CDR3 DNA follows: TGTGCCTGGAGCGTGCAGGGGGCCTTGGGCAATCAGCCCCAGCATTTT. It is translated as CAWSVQGALGNQPQHF.

This clonotype was found a few times. This sequence joins TRBV2 and TRBJ1-4; 7 nucleotides agree with TRBD1. CDR1 and CDR2 (germline): SNHLY, FYNNEI. V was pared by 3 bases and J by 8 bases, with 6 bases of the junction left unmatched. This CDR3 contains 14 residues. The CDR3 region is CASSDGQVFEKLFF. The CDR3 region has the DNA TGTGCCAGCAGTGATGGACAGGTCTTCGAAAAACTGTTTTTT. Filled out from reference TRBV2 and TRBJ1-4, the complete variable domain reads EPEVTQTPSHQVTQMGQEVILRCVPISNHLYFYWYRQILGQKVEFLVSFYNNEISEKSEIFDDQFSVERPDGSNFTLKIRSTKLEDSAMYFCASSDGQVFEKLFFGSGTQLSVL.

This chain uses TRBV2 with TRBJ2-3; D may be TRBD1 or TRBD2 (6 bases each). Trimming left V 6 bases short and J 4 bases short, with 17 bases between. Per germline, CDR1 SNHLY and CDR2 FYNNEI. The CDR3 length is 15 residues. CDR3 region: CASSRLGGGPDTQYF. In nucleotides, the CDR3 is TGTGCCAGCAGCCGACTAGGAGGGGGTCCAGATACGCAGTATTTT. Supplemented by reference TRBV2 and TRBJ2-3, the full variable domain reads EPEVTQTPSHQVTQMGQEVILRCVPISNHLYFYWYRQILGQKVEFLVSFYNNEISEKSEIFDDQFSVERPDGSNFTLKIRSTKLEDSAMYFCASSRLGGGPDTQYFGPGTRLTVL.

V and J are TRBV6-6 and TRBJ2-5; D is unresolved. Germline V gene data show CDR1 as MNHNY and CDR2 as SVGAGI (reference sequence). This CDR3 is built from 16 residues. The V and J ends lost 0 bases and 1 base respectively, with 12 bases between them. CDR3 residues: CASSYSSTSSQETQYF. CDR3 sequence (DNA): TGTGCCAGCAGTTACTCCTCCACATCGTCCCAAGAGACCCAGTACTTC.

The chain carries TRBV7-9 and TRBJ1-1; no reliable D call. V was shortened by 5 bases and J by 7 bases, with 20 bases between the two germline ends. The CDR3 totals 15 residues. Germline V gene sequence: CDR1 SEHNR, CDR2 FQNEAQ (reference sequence). CDR3 in amino acids: CASSTSGRPSDEAFF. The CDR3, as DNA: TGTGCCAGCAGCACATCCGGGAGACCCTCTGATGAAGCTTTCTTT.

To note about this clonotype: This could be a read error, since a much larger clone is one nucleotide away. The CDR3 loop reads CSAAARERVATNEKPFF. The CDR3 region has the DNA TGCAGTGCCGCCGCCAGGGAGAGGGTTGCAACTAATGAAAAACCGTTTTTT. The J gene is TRBJ1-4, the V gene TRBV20-1; perhaps TRBD1 as D (5 bases). The CDR3 spans 17 residues. Germline V gives CDR1 DFQATT, CDR2 SNEGSKA (reference sequence).

This clonotype was observed many times. The V gene is TRBV29-1, the J gene TRBJ2-5; 11 nucleotides agree with TRBD2. Trimming removed 0 bases from V and 5 bases from J; junction bases left unmatched: 11. CDR1 and CDR2 (germline): SQVTM, ANQGSEA. CDR3 size: 17 residues. The CDR3 DNA sequence: TGCAGCGTTGAAGATCCTAGCGGGAGGTTGGTCGGGGAGACCCAGTACTTC. Its protein product is CSVEDPSGRLVGETQYF.

The chain recombines TRBV20-1 with TRBJ1-5; D ambiguous. This CDR3 has 14 residues. Deletions cut 3 bases from V and 0 bases from J, with 9 bases between. CDR1 DFQATT and CDR2 SNEGSKA come from the germline V gene (reference sequence). CDR3 sequence: CSARSRISNQPQHF. The CDR3 nucleotides read TGCAGTGCTAGGTCACGGATTAGCAATCAGCCCCAGCATTTT.

V and J are TRBV2 and TRBJ2-1; D is unresolved. The CDR3 length is 13 residues. Trimming pared 7 bases from V and 8 bases from J, leaving 15 bases between. Germline assignment: CDR1 SNHLY and CDR2 FYNNEI. The CDR3 nucleotides read TGTGCCAGCATCGTTGGCTCGATCGATGAGCAGTTCTTC. Amino acids: CASIVGSIDEQFF.

J is TRBJ2-1 and V is TRBV24-1, with D possibly TRBD2 on 6 matching bases. Germline loops: CDR1 KGHDR, CDR2 SFDVKD. Trimming stripped 4 bases from V and 2 bases from J, with 11 bases between. The CDR3 sequence is 15 residues long. This chain's CDR3 is CATSDRRLAYNEQFF. The CDR3 bases are TGTGCCACCAGTGACCGTCGACTAGCCTACAATGAGCAGTTCTTC.

This clonotype was counted a few times. The chain is built from TRBV7-9 and TRBJ2-3, with D possibly matching TRBD2 (6 bases). This CDR3 comprises 16 residues. V was pared by 5 bases and J by 2 bases, with 17 bases between. The germline V gene has CDR1 SEHNR and CDR2 FQNEAQ (reference sequence). DNA of the CDR3: TGTGCCAGCAGCGACGACGGGGGTAGGGCCACAGATACGCAGTATTTT. This encodes CASSDDGGRATDTQYF.

Points on this clonotype: Since a much larger clone is just one base distant, this may be a read error. The chain carries TRBV27 and TRBJ2-5; 13 positions agree with TRBD2. Looked up from germline, CDR1 is MNHEY and CDR2 is SMNVEV (reference sequence). Trimming at V came to 0 bases and at J to 11 bases, leaving 9 bases not matched to a gene. This CDR3 contains 16 residues. CDR3 bases: TGTGCCAGCAGTTTATCGGGACTAGCGGGATTGAATGAGCAGTACTTC. Translated: CASSLSGLAGLNEQYF.